This T cell receptor beta chain comes out of a study of cytomegalovirus exposure and HLA in healthy donors. General study points: In an earlier analysis, in 620 or so donors, most V segments appeared productive either ~87% or ~30% of the time. Indistinguishable V segments such as TRBV6-2 and TRBV6-3 were excluded.

With 3 bases clipped from V and 9 bases from J, the junction kept 6 bases outside the gene matches. The CDR3 covers 15 residues. Germline V gene lookup returns CDR1 SGHNT and CDR2 YYREEE (reference sequence). The donors (healthy individuals) were bone marrow donors. Regarding this clone: Its specificity is not known.

60 Vbeta and 13 Jbeta primers were used in PCR. Clones were sequenced by immunoSEQ multiplex PCR, and TCRdb holds only the in-frame ones, with some missing. This repertoire shows 200,000 or so clones, approximately 80% found once; its top ten account for under 7%. This clonotype was obtained from a woman younger than 45 in good health and CMV-seropositive. Sequencing was carried out using PBMCs. The J gene is TRBJ1-6, the V gene TRBV5-4; 10 bases map to TRBD1. CDR3 loop: CASSWGTGEFSPLHF. CDR3 nucleotide sequence: TGTGCCAGCAGCTGGGGGACAGGGGAATTTTCACCCCTCCACTTT.